One T cell receptor beta chain is described in this entry. This sample is drawn from a study of blood T cell repertoires in COVID-19. Study in general: Samples of COVID-19 (acute and convalescent) were obtained from the United States, Italy and Spain. In each case, the material was cDNA or gDNA derived from T cells, B-cell-depleted T cells, or PBMCs.

The germline V and J ends were trimmed by 10 bases and 4 bases, with 22 bases remaining between them. Germline V gives CDR1 SGHNT, CDR2 YENEEA. The CDR3 is made up of 15 amino acids. The authors' processing: Reference gene primer amplification in the assay estimated nucleated cell counts. TCRdb keeps only in-frame clones here, not all; method: immunoSEQ multiplex PCR. V, J and clone size reflect that table, while D and trimming were determined from the DNA. This table has around 300,000 clones, around 81% appearing once. The sample taken for sequencing was peripheral blood. The V and J genes are TRBV11-3 and TRBJ1-1; a possible D gene is TRBD1 (6 bases). The origin of this receptor is a woman between 45 and 65 years old with active or convalescent COVID-19. Written as DNA, the CDR3 is TGTGCCATCGAGGGACCAGGGGTCCGGGGCACTGAAGCTTTCTTT. It specifies CAIEGPGVRGTEAFF.